A selection of T cell receptor beta chains follows, all from one sample in a study of T-cell memory formation after mild COVID-19. TCRdb used MiXCR to reprocess the 5' RACE reads, holding one entry per CDR3 protein. The repertoire holds 150,000 to 200,000 distinct CDR3 sequences, with roughly 10% as singletons. Sequenced: PBMCs or a T cell subset sorted from them (not recorded which). The receptors were gathered from a man aged 18 to 30 who had mild COVID-19 (a few samples of this study predate the infection). Cell type and time point are not known. Both conserved end residues are part of each CDR3. Fields, in order: V gene, D gene, clone size, CDR3 protein. D genes are given only for firm matches. The size field is filled for only some rows; it gives once, few, many or a size class.

>TRBV7-2|TRBD1|NA
CASSLGTGGNTIYF
>TRBV6-5|NA|few
CASSLLSSGVLGGYTF
>TRBV5-1|NA|few
CASSLAKWTETDEQYF
>TRBV11-2|NA|NA
CASSLGGALQETQYF
>TRBV20-1|NA|NA
CSARDGQTYEQYF
>TRBV5-1|TRBD1|many
CASSPDRDQGYTF
>TRBV7-6|NA|many
CASSPDREGEQYF
>TRBV20-1|TRBD2|NA
CSAMPTSGVTDTQYF
>TRBV5-1|TRBD1|few
CASSLGDRNSPLHF
>TRBV5-1|NA|few
CASSLSPLMGSGEQYF
>TRBV5-1|NA|NA
CASSLFIGETQYF
>TRBV7-2|TRBD1|NA
CASSLGQGPEKLFF
>TRBV29-1|TRBD1|NA
CSVRQGATNEKLFF
>TRBV20-1|TRBD1|few
CSAILRPGQGEPQHF
>TRBV10-2|NA|NA
CASSEVRDTYSNQPQHF
>TRBV27|NA|few
CASSLTSGLGDTQYF
>TRBV6-2/TRBV6-3|NA|few
CASRRTGTDTQYF
>TRBV5-5|NA|few
CASSRDTHTEAFF
>TRBV7-9|TRBD1|NA
CASSRQGQDTQYF
>TRBV6-5|NA|NA
CASSGTGTPHGELFF
>TRBV7-2|TRBD2|few
CASSPPAGGGTQYF
>TRBV12-3/TRBV12-4|TRBD2|few
CASTTLGVAGGADTQYF
>TRBV7-8|TRBD2|NA
CASSLRLAGGPPETQYF
>TRBV5-1|NA|few
CASSPDPGDTGELFF
>TRBV5-1|NA|many
CASSISSTDTQYF
>TRBV6-5|TRBD2|once
CASSYRGSGGAKDTQYF
>TRBV4-1|TRBD2|few
CASSYRELAGSSTDTQYF
>TRBV6-5|NA|few
CASSYSADSNQPQHF
>TRBV23-1|NA|many
CASSQSPAGAGKETQYF
>TRBV20-1|TRBD1|few
CSAVDRAQPQHF
>TRBV29-1|NA|NA
CSVERGGAENIQYF
>TRBV6-6|NA|NA
CASYRGSEAFF
>TRBV10-3|NA|few
CAISESMEQYF
>TRBV4-3|NA|few
CASSQEGVAGELFF
>TRBV12-3/TRBV12-4|NA|many
CASRSGRRALHEQYF